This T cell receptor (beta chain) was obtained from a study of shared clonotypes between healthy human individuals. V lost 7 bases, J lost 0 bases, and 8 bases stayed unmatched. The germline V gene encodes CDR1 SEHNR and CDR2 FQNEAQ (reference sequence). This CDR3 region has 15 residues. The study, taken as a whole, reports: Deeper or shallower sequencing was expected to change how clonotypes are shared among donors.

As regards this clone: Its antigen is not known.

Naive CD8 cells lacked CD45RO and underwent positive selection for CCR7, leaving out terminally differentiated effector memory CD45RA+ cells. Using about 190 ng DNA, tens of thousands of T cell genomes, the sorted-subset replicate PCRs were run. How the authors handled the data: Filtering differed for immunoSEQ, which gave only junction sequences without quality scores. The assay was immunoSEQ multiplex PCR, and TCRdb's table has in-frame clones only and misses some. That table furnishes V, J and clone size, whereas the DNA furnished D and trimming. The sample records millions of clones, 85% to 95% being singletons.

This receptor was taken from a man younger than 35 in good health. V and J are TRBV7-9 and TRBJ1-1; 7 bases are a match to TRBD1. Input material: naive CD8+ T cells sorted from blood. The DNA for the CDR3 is TGTGCCAGCACCACGGGACAGCAAATGAACACTGAAGCTTTCTTT. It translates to CASTTGQQMNTEAFF. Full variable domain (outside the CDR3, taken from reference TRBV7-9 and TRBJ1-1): DTGVSQNPRHKITKRGQNVTFRCDPISEHNRLYWYRQTLGQGPEFLTYFQNEAQLEKSRLLSDRFSAERPKGSFSTLEIQRTEQGDSAMYLCASTTGQQMNTEAFFGQGTRLTVV.